This TCR beta chain originates from a study of cytomegalovirus exposure and HLA in healthy donors. This CDR3 region has 13 residues. The V gene's germline CDR1 is SGHTA and CDR2 FQGNSA. Trimming removed 3 bases from V and 5 bases from J, with 10 bases in between. A multiplex PCR was run with 60 Vbeta primers and 13 Jbeta primers. Assay: immunoSEQ multiplex PCR; the TCRdb copy retains only in-frame clones and omits some. This table has fewer than 130,000 clones, approximately 82% appearing once. Source material: PBMCs. This clonotype was sampled from a man aged 25-45 years in good health and CMV-seropositive. The V gene is TRBV7-2, the J gene TRBJ2-5; possible D gene TRBD1, 6 bases. CDR3 sequence (DNA): TGTGCCAGCAGCTTCAAGGGGGTTGAGACCCAGTACTTC. Protein product: CASSFKGVETQYF.